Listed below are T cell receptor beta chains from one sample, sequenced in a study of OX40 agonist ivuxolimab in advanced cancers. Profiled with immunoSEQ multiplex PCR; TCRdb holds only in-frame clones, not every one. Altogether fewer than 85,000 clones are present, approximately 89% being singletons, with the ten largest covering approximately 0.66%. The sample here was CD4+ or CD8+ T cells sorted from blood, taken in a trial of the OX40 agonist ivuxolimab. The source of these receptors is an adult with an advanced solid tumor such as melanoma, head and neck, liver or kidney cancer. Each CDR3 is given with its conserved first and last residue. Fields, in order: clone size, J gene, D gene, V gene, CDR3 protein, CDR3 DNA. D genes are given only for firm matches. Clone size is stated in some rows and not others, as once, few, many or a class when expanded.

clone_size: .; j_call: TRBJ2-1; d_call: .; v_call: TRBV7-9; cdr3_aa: CASSPRRDSDSYNEQFF; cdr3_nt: TGTGCCAGCAGCCCTAGGCGGGACAGCGACTCCTACAATGAGCAGTTCTTC
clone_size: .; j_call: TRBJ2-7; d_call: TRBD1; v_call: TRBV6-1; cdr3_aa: CASSVGTGGPYEQYF; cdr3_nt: TGTGCCAGCAGTGTAGGGACAGGGGGCCCCTACGAGCAGTACTTC
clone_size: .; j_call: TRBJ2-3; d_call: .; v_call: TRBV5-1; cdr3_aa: CASSLTVLTDTQYF; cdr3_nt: TGCGCCAGCAGCTTGACAGTCCTCACAGATACGCAGTATTTT
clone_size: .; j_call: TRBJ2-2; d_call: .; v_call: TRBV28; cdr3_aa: CASNRDPDMRTGELFF; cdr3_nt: TGTGCCAGCAATCGGGACCCCGATATGCGCACCGGGGAGCTGTTTTTT
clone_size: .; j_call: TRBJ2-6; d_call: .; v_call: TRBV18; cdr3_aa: CASSPPKGTADSGANVLTF; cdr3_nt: TGTGCCAGCTCACCACCGAAAGGGACGGCTGATTCTGGGGCCAACGTCCTGACTTTC
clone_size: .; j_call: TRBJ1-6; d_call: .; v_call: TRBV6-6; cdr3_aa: CASSSQPESPLHF; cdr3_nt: TGTGCCAGCAGTTCGCAGCCCGAATCCCCCCTCCACTTT
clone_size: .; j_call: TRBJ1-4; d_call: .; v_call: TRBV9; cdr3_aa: CASSVGFYGEKLFF; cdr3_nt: TGTGCCAGCAGCGTAGGGTTTTACGGCGAAAAACTGTTTTTT
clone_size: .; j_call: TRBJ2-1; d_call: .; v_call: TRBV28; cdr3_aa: CASSLRAPFEQFF; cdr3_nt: TGTGCCAGCAGCCTCCGGGCCCCCTTTGAGCAGTTCTTC
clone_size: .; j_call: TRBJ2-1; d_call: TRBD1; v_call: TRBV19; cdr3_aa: CASSRAGGFNEQFF; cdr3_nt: TGTGCCAGTAGTCGGGCAGGGGGCTTCAATGAGCAGTTCTTC
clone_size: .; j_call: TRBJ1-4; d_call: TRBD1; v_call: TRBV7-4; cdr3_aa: CASRPEGLAGGEKLFF; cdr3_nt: TGTGCCAGCAGACCAGAGGGGCTGGCAGGGGGTGAAAAACTGTTTTTT
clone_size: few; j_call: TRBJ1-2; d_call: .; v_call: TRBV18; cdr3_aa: CASSPRQGIGYTF; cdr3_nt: TGTGCCAGCTCACCAAGGCAGGGGATCGGCTACACCTTC
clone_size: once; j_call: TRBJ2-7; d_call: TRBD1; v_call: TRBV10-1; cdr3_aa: CASSPGQGEEQYF; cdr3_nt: TGCGCCAGCAGCCCGGGACAGGGGGAAGAGCAGTACTTC
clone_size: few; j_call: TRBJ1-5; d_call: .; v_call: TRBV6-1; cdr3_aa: CASSVRTSTSNQPQHF; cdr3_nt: TGTGCCAGCAGTGTCCGGACGTCTACTAGCAATCAGCCCCAGCATTTT
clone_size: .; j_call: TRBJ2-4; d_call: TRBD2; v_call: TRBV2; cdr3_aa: CASTREDIQYF; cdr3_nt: TGTGCCAGCACCCGGGAGGACATTCAGTACTTC
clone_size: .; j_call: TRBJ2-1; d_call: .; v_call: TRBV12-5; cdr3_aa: CASGPGSSYNEQFF; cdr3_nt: TGTGCTAGTGGCCCGGGGAGCTCCTACAATGAGCAGTTCTTC
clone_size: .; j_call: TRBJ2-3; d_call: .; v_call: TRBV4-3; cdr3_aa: CASSQDRVSTDTQYF; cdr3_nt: TGCGCCAGCAGCCAAGATCGAGTCAGCACAGATACGCAGTATTTT
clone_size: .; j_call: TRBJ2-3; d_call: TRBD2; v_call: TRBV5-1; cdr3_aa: CASSLVIAGGADTQYF; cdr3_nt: TGCGCCAGCAGCTTGGTAATAGCGGGAGGGGCAGATACGCAGTATTTT
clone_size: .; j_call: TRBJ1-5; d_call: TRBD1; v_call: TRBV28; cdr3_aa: CASRPRTGGHYQPQHF; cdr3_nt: TGTGCCAGCAGGCCTAGGACAGGGGGCCACTATCAGCCCCAGCATTTT
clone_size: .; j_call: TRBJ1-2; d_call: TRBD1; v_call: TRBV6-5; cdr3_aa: CASSLGDRVNGYTF; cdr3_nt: TGTGCCAGCAGTTTAGGGGACAGGGTTAACGGCTACACCTTC
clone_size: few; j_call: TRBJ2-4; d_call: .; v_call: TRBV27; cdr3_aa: CASSDSGAGTRKNIQYF; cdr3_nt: TGTGCCAGCAGCGACTCGGGTGCCGGGACACGGAAAAACATTCAGTACTTC
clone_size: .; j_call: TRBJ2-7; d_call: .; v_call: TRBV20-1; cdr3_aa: CSRAGFREQYF; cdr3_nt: TGCAGCCGTGCGGGGTTCCGAGAGCAGTACTTC
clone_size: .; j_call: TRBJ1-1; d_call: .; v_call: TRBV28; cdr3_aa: CATNPGGHTEAFF; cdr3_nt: TGTGCCACCAACCCGGGGGGCCACACTGAAGCTTTCTTT
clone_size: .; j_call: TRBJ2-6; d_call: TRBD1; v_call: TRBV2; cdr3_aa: CASSLQGSGVGANVLTF; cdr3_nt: TGTGCCAGCAGCCTACAGGGGTCTGGGGTGGGGGCCAACGTCCTGACTTTC
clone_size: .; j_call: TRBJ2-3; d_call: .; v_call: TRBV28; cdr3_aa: CASSSLRKASDTQYF; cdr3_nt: TGTGCCAGCAGTTCCCTTCGGAAGGCGTCAGATACGCAGTATTTT
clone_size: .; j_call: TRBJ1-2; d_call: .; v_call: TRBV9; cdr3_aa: CASSVEASNYGYTF; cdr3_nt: TGTGCCAGCAGCGTAGAGGCCTCTAACTATGGCTACACCTTC
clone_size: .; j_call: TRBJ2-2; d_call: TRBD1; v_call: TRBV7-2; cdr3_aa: CASSPGTANTGELFF; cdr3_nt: TGTGCCAGCAGCCCCGGGACAGCGAACACCGGGGAGCTGTTTTTT
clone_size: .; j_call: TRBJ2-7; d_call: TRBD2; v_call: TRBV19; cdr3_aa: CASRSGSEGYEQYF; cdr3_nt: TGTGCCAGTCGGAGCGGGAGCGAGGGCTACGAGCAGTACTTC
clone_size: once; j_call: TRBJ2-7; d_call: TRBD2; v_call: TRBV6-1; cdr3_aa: CASSEPGGLSYEQYF; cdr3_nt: TGTGCCAGCAGTGAGCCGGGAGGGCTATCCTACGAGCAGTACTTC
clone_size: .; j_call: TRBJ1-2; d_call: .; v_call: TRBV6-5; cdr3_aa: CASSFGGTPTRGYTF; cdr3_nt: TGTGCCAGCAGTTTCGGTGGGACACCGACGCGCGGCTACACCTTC
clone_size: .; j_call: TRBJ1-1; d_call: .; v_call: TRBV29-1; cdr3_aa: CSVAGTDRAFF; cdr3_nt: TGCAGCGTGGCCGGGACTGACAGGGCTTTCTTT
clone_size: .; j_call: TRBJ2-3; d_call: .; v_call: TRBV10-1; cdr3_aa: CASSEAGTDTQYF; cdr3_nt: TGCGCCAGCAGTGAAGCAGGGACAGATACGCAGTATTTT
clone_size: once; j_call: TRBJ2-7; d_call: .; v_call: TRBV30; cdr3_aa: CAWILDYEQYF; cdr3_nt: TGTGCCTGGATCTTAGACTACGAGCAGTACTTC
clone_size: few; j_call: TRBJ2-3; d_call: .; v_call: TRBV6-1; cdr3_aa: CASSEGWLSTDTQYF; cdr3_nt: TGTGCCAGCAGTGAAGGTTGGTTAAGCACAGATACGCAGTATTTT
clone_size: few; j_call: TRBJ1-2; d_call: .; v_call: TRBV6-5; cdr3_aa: CASTPGYGYTF; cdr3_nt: TGTGCCAGCACGCCGGGCTATGGCTACACCTTC
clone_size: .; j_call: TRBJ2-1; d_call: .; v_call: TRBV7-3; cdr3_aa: CASSLDRVFPPGYNEQFF; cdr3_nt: TGTGCCAGCAGCTTAGATCGCGTATTCCCTCCGGGCTACAATGAGCAGTTCTTC
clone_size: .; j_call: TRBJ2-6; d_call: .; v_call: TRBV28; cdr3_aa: CASSRPAGTGANVLTF; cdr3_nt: TGTGCCAGCAGCCGCCCCGCGGGGACTGGGGCCAACGTCCTGACTTTC
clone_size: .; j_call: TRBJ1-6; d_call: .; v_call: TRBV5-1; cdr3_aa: CASSLVPGPESPLHF; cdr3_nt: TGCGCCAGCAGCTTGGTTCCCGGGCCCGAATCACCCCTCCACTTT
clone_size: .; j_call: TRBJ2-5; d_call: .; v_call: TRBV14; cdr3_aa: CASSPKIMGPRGTQYF; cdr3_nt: TGTGCCAGCAGCCCAAAAATAATGGGCCCCCGGGGGACCCAGTACTTC
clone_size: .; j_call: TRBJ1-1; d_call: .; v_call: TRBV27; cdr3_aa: CASSSVGQAMNTEAFF; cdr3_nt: TGTGCCAGCAGTTCGGTGGGCCAGGCTATGAACACTGAAGCTTTCTTT
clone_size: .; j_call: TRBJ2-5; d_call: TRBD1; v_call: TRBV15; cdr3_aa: CATSRDRGGAETQYF; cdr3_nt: TGTGCCACCAGCAGAGATAGAGGGGGCGCGGAGACCCAGTACTTC